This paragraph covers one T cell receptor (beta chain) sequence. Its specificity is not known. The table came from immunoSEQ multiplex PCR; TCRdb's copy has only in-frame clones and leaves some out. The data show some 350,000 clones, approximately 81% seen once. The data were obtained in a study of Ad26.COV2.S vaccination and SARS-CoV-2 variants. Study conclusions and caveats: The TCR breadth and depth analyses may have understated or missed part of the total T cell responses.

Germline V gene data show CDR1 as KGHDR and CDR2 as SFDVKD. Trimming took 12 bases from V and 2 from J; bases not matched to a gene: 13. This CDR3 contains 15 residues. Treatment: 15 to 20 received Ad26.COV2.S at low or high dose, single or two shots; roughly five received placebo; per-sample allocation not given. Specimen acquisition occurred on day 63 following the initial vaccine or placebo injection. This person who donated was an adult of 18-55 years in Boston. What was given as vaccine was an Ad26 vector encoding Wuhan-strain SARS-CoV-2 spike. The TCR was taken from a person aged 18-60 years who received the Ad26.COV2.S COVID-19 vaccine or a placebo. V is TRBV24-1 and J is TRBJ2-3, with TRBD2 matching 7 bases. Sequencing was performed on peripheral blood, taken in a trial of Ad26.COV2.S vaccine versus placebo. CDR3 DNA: TGTGCCTTGCTTGGGGCGGGGGTTACCACAGATACGCAGTATTTT. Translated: CALLGAGVTTDTQYF.